Each of the 5 T cell receptor beta chains below was sequenced from the same sample in a study of shared clonotypes between healthy human individuals. Data came from immunoSEQ multiplex PCR; TCRdb stores just in-frame clones and leaves some out. The sample has approximately 1.1 million clones, about 84% seen once. The sample taken for sequencing was memory CD4+ T cells from PBMCs. Subset defined: CD45RA-negative fraction. These TCRs come from a man aged 18 to 35 in good health. Some clones in this sample may be carry-over from other donors' samples.

In this sample, this clone turned up once. This chain uses TRBV7-9 with TRBJ1-2; the D gene is possibly TRBD1 (6 bases). Trimming left V 5 bases short and J 4 bases short, with 17 bases between. Germline V gene sequence: CDR1 SEHNR, CDR2 FQNEAQ (reference sequence). CDR3 length: 15 amino acids. CDR3 nucleotides: TGTGCCAGCAGCCAGGGGACCCCTAGGCCCTATGGCTACACCTTC. It yields the protein CASSQGTPRPYGYTF.

The J gene is TRBJ2-3, the V gene TRBV30, with a possible D match to TRBD2 (5 bases). Germline CDR1 and CDR2: GTSNPN and SVGIG (reference sequence). Deletions cut 3 bases from V and 1 base from J, with 17 bases between. There are 16 residues in the CDR3. This CDR3 reads CAWSPSRTYGTDTQYF. The CDR3 DNA is TGTGCCTGGAGCCCTAGCCGGACGTACGGCACAGATACGCAGTATTTT.

The genes are TRBV6-5 and TRBJ1-4; D gene unclear. CDR3 length equals 13 residues. V was cut by 9 bases and J by 5 bases, with 13 bases left in between. Germline V gene data show CDR1 as MNHEY and CDR2 as SVGAGI. The CDR3 nucleotides read TGTGCCAGTGGGGTGCAGAGGAATGAAAAACTGTTTTTT. Its protein product is CASGVQRNEKLFF.

This chain joins TRBV2 and TRBJ2-5; 8 nucleotides align to TRBD1. The CDR3 spans 14 residues. J gave up 6 bases and V 3 bases, and 6 bases lay outside the gene matches. Germline-derived CDR1 and CDR2 are SNHLY and FYNNEI. CDR3 sequence (DNA): TGTGCCAGCAGTGACGCAGGGGGCTATCAGACCCAGTACTTC. This gives the protein CASSDAGGYQTQYF.

V and J are TRBV10-3 and TRBJ1-2; 7 bases map to TRBD1. V was clipped by 10 bases and J by 4 bases; unmatched bases: 9. Germline V lookup: CDR1 ENHRY, CDR2 SYGVKD. The CDR3 is 13 amino acids. In nucleotides, the CDR3 is TGTGCCACAGGGGACAGCCCTTTCTATGGCTACACCTTC. This codes for CATGDSPFYGYTF.